These 27 T cell receptor beta chains were sequenced from one sample in a study of molecular identifiers for immune sequencing clone quantification. TCRdb re-called the PCR reads with MiXCR, one entry per CDR3 protein. Of 35,000 or so distinct CDR3 sequences listed, 19% were seen once; the top ten hold about 1%. Sequencing was performed on naive CD8+ T cells from blood, with Jurkat cell RNA spiked in. Subset meaning: FACS-sorted CD8+CD4-CCR7+CD45RA+ naive T cells. The source of these receptors is a human donor in good health. Some libraries in this study had Jurkat cell RNA spiked in.

The chain joins TRBV4-1 to TRBJ1-4, with a possible D match to TRBD1 (5 bases). V lost 2 bases and J 3 bases, leaving 16 bases between the germline ends. The CDR3 runs to 17 residues. From germline, CDR1 is MGHRA and CDR2 YSYEKL. CDR3 sequence reads: CASSQTPSGGSNEKLFF. The CDR3 DNA reads TGCGCCAGCAGCCAAACCCCCAGCGGGGGGTCTAATGAAAAACTGTTTTTT.

This clonotype was detected a few times. This chain joins TRBV19 and TRBJ2-7, with a possible D match to TRBD1 (5 bases). The ends were cut back, 11 bases at V and 2 bases at J, with 10 bases in the middle. Per germline, CDR1 LNHDA and CDR2 SQIVND (reference sequence). The CDR3 is 11 amino acids. CDR3 sequence reads: CADRGTYEQYF. CDR3 DNA sequence: TGTGCCGATAGGGGAACCTACGAGCAGTACTTC.

This clonotype showed up just a few times. This chain connects TRBV20-1 to TRBJ2-1, with D perhaps matching TRBD2 (6 bases). CDR3 length: 16 amino acids. The V gene lost 0 bases and the J gene lost 9 bases, with 21 bases spanning the gap. Germline V gene sequence: CDR1 DFQATT, CDR2 SNEGSKA (reference sequence). CDR3 bases: TGCAGTGCTAGAGATGTAGGCGGGACCCGGCTGGGTGAGCAGTTCTTC. This codes for CSARDVGGTRLGEQFF.

This clonotype appeared many times. This rearrangement joins TRBV20-1 to TRBJ2-5; D is undetermined. Trimming shortened V by 5 bases and J by 5 bases, and 27 bases separated the two germline ends. Germline V gives CDR1 DFQATT, CDR2 SNEGSKA (reference sequence). The CDR3 has 17 amino acids. For the CDR3, the DNA is TGCAGTGCTTGGACCAAAATAGACGGCCTTACTTTGGAGACCCAGTACTTC. Protein sequence: CSAWTKIDGLTLETQYF.

There are many counts of this clonotype. The chain combines TRBV28 with TRBJ2-3, with D perhaps matching TRBD1 or TRBD2 (6 bases each). Germline V gene sequence: CDR1 MDHEN, CDR2 SYDVKM. V lost 10 bases to trimming and J lost 2 bases, with 22 bases between them. The CDR3 is 16 amino acids. The CDR3 DNA reads as TGTGCCACCTCCGGGGGTCCAGGGGTAAACACAGATACGCAGTATTTT. Encoded protein: CATSGGPGVNTDTQYF. The full variable domain, its missing parts supplied by reference TRBV28 and TRBJ2-3, is DVKVTQSSRYLVKRTGEKVFLECVQDMDHENMFWYRQDPGLGLRLIYFSYDVKMKEKGDIPEGYSVSREKKERFSLILESASTNQTSMYLCATSGGPGVNTDTQYFGPGTRLTVL.

This clonotype was counted many times. The rearrangement uses TRBV6-1 and TRBJ1-1; a possible D gene is TRBD1 (5 bases). CDR1 and CDR2 (germline): MNHNS, SASEGT. The V and J ends lost 3 bases and 8 bases respectively, with 10 bases between them. This CDR3 comprises 12 residues. The CDR3, as DNA: TGTGCCAGCAGTGATTTGGGGCAAGAAGCTTTCTTT. Translating it yields CASSDLGQEAFF.

Remarks on this clonotype: A much more abundant neighbour one base away suggests this may be a read error. The rearrangement links TRBV25-1 to TRBJ1-1; D call uncertain. Per the germline V gene, CDR1 is MGHDK and CDR2 is SYGVNS. This CDR3 spans 12 amino acids. The DNA of the CDR3 is TGTGCCAGCAGCGGCACAGTGGCTGAAGCTCTCTTT. It encodes CASSGTVAEALF.

This clonotype was observed at least ten times. The chain carries TRBV12-3 or TRBV12-4 and TRBJ1-4; 10 nucleotides line up with TRBD1. This CDR3 comprises 15 residues. V lost 5 bases to trimming and J lost 7 bases; unmatched junction nucleotides: 7. CDR3 sequence reads: CASSPDRGPSEKLFF. DNA of the CDR3: TGTGCCAGCAGTCCCGACAGGGGGCCCAGTGAAAAACTGTTTTTT.

In regard to this clonotype: Being one base from a much bigger clone, this may be a read error. The V gene is TRBV16, the J gene TRBJ1-1, with D possibly matching TRBD1 (5 bases). Germline V gene lookup returns CDR1 KGHSY and CDR2 FQNENV. The CDR3 extends over 14 amino acids. CDR3 protein: CAGSQSLGGTEAFF. CDR3 in DNA: TGTGCCGGCAGCCAATCCTTGGGGGGCACTGAAGCTTTCTTT.

This clonotype has at least ten counts. The chain has TRBV6-2 or TRBV6-3 and TRBJ1-5; D is ambiguous. CDR3 length: 15 amino acids. Per germline, CDR1 MNHEY and CDR2 SVGEGT. V was shortened by 2 bases and J by 0 bases, with 8 bases between the two germline ends. The CDR3 DNA sequence: TGTGCCAGCAGTTACGGAGCCAATAGCAATCAGCCCCAGCATTTT. Residues: CASSYGANSNQPQHF.

This clonotype was counted ten times or more. The CDR3, as DNA: TGTGCCAGCAGCCAAGAGGGTCGGTCCTACGAGCAGTACTTC. Translating it yields CASSQEGRSYEQYF. The rearrangement joins TRBV11-2 to TRBJ2-7; maybe TRBD2 (5 bases). The germline gives CDR1 SGHAT, CDR2 FQNNGV. The CDR3 runs 14 residues. Trimming cost V 5 bases and J 1 base, with 12 bases left between them.

About this clonotype: The germline gene is not matched at one end of the junction; a read error may be the cause. The V call is TRBV7-9, the J call TRBJ2-3, with D possibly being TRBD1 (5 bases). Germline assignment: CDR1 SEHNR and CDR2 FQNEAQ (reference sequence). CDR3 length: 16 amino acids. The chain's CDR3 is CASTHEARTGTDTQCF. The DNA for the CDR3 is TGTGCCAGCACCCATGAGGCACGAACAGGCACAGATACGCAGTGTTTT.

Many counts were recorded for this clonotype. This sequence joins TRBV28 and TRBJ1-5; D possibly corresponds to TRBD1 (6 bases). CDR1 and CDR2 from the germline V gene are MDHEN and SYDVKM. Trimming stripped 5 bases from V and 3 bases from J, with 14 bases between. The length of the CDR3 is 15 residues. In nucleotides, the CDR3 is TGTGCCAGCAGTCCAAACAGGGAACCCAATCAGCCCCAGCATTTT. Its translation is CASSPNREPNQPQHF.

The table lists this clonotype with many counts. This chain uses TRBV12-3 or TRBV12-4 with TRBJ2-3; 12 nucleotides line up with TRBD2. Trimming took 4 bases from V and 2 from J; bases not matched to a gene: 16. The CDR3 is 20 amino acids. CDR3 sequence (DNA): TGTGCCAGCAGTTCACTCCGGACTAGCGGGGCGACTCAACCCACAGATACGCAGTATTTT. Its translation: CASSSLRTSGATQPTDTQYF.

This clonotype was picked up many times. V is TRBV5-6 and J is TRBJ1-5, with 8 bases lining up with TRBD1. Germline lookup yields CDR1 SGHDT and CDR2 YYEEEE. Trimming cost V 0 bases and J 5 bases; bases outside gene matches: 4. The CDR3 is 15 residues long. The CDR3 loop is CASSLALTGDQPQHF. As DNA, the CDR3 is TGTGCCAGCAGCTTGGCCTTGACAGGGGATCAGCCCCAGCATTTT.

This clonotype was counted at least ten times. The chain employs TRBV12-3 or TRBV12-4 and TRBJ2-3; 9 positions match TRBD1. Trimming cost V 7 bases and J 3 bases; bases outside gene matches: 8. CDR3 length: 15 amino acids. CDR3 sequence reads: CASTQDRGVTDTQYF. The CDR3 DNA reads TGTGCCAGCACTCAGGACAGGGGAGTTACAGATACGCAGTATTTT.

In regard to this clonotype: This may come from a read error, since a much larger clone is one base off. J is TRBJ2-1 and V is TRBV28; D is undetermined. CDR3 length: 13 amino acids. Germline V lookup: CDR1 MDHEN, CDR2 SYDVKM. Trimming left V 2 bases short and J 9 bases short, with 11 bases between. The DNA for the CDR3 is TGTGCCAGCAGTTTACAGCCCCCTGGTGAGCAGTTCTTC. It encodes CASSLQPPGEQFF. The variable domain in full, completed from reference TRBV28 and TRBJ2-1, reads DVKVTQSSRYLVKRTGEKVFLECVQDMDHENMFWYRQDPGLGLRLIYFSYDVKMKEKGDIPEGYSVSREKKERFSLILESASTNQTSMYLCASSLQPPGEQFFGPGTRLTVL.

A word on this clonotype: The germline gene is not matched at one end of the junction; a read error may be the cause. J is TRBJ2-1 and V is TRBV9; the D call may be TRBD1 or TRBD2 (7 bases each). There are 15 residues in the CDR3. Germline V gene data show CDR1 as SGDLS and CDR2 as YYNGEE. The CDR3 DNA follows: TGTGCCTGCAGTCTCAGCGGGACAGTGTACAATGAGCAGTTCTTC. Translating gives CACSLSGTVYNEQFF.

The table lists this clonotype with many counts. V and J are TRBV6-2 or TRBV6-3 and TRBJ2-3; 8 bases fit TRBD2. The CDR3 is 19 residues long. The germline gives CDR1 MNHEY, CDR2 SVGEGT. V lost 0 bases to trimming and J lost 2 bases; unmatched junction nucleotides: 13. The CDR3 protein is CASSYSEREPSWDTDTQYF. Written as DNA, the CDR3 is TGTGCCAGCAGTTACTCTGAGCGGGAGCCTTCTTGGGACACAGATACGCAGTATTTT.

This clonotype has ten or more counts. This sequence joins TRBV6-5 and TRBJ2-3; 7 bases line up with TRBD1. The CDR3 loop spans 15 amino acids. From germline, CDR1 is MNHEY and CDR2 SVGAGI. V was pared by 6 bases and J by 3 bases, with 9 bases of the junction left unmatched. This CDR3 reads CASRYRGRPTDTQYF. CDR3 DNA: TGTGCCAGCAGGTACAGGGGCCGACCAACAGATACGCAGTATTTT.

This clonotype was seen many times. The chain recombines TRBV19 with TRBJ1-2, with D uncertain. CDR3 size: 13 residues. Per the germline V gene, CDR1 is LNHDA and CDR2 is SQIVND (reference sequence). The V end lost 5 bases, the J end lost 4 bases, and 11 bases lay between the germline ends. CDR3 nucleotide sequence: TGTGCCAGTAGTTTGTCAGAGCCCTATGGCTACACCTTC. Translation: CASSLSEPYGYTF.

The rearrangement joins TRBV11-2 to TRBJ1-3; D unclear. The CDR3 totals 14 residues. The germline gives CDR1 SGHAT, CDR2 FQNNGV. V shed 5 bases and J shed 2 bases, with 10 bases lying between them. DNA for the CDR3: TGTGCCAGCAGCATTACAGATGCTGGAAACACCATATATTTT. Encoded protein: CASSITDAGNTIYF.

This clonotype was counted ten times or more. The gene calls are TRBV12-3 or TRBV12-4 and TRBJ2-3; 8 bases are a match to TRBD1. The V gene end was trimmed by 7 bases and the J gene end by 1 base; junction bases not matched to a gene: 4. The CDR3 spans 14 residues. CDR3 nucleotides: TGTGCCAGCACCCTGACAGGGGGCACAGATACGCAGTATTTT. This codes for CASTLTGGTDTQYF.

The V call is TRBV27, the J call TRBJ2-1, with D maybe TRBD1 (7 bases). Germline loops: CDR1 MNHEY, CDR2 SMNVEV (reference sequence). The CDR3 covers 16 residues. Trimming removed 5 bases at V and 5 bases at J, with 19 bases between. The CDR3 sequence: CASSQGDSGWDNEQFF. The CDR3 coding sequence is TGTGCCAGCAGTCAGGGGGACTCGGGGTGGGACAATGAGCAGTTCTTC.

The table lists this clonotype with a few counts. The rearrangement joins TRBV28 to TRBJ2-1, with TRBD2 as a possible D gene (6 bases). Looked up from germline, CDR1 is MDHEN and CDR2 is SYDVKM. Trimming removed 2 bases at V and 4 bases at J, with 9 bases between. The CDR3 contains 14 residues. CDR3: CASSLQRVYNEQFF. CDR3 bases: TGTGCCAGCAGTTTACAGCGGGTTTACAATGAGCAGTTCTTC.

This clonotype was observed many times. The chain joins TRBV19 to TRBJ1-1; D possibly corresponds to TRBD1 (5 bases). The CDR3 is made up of 14 amino acids. Germline V gives CDR1 LNHDA, CDR2 SQIVND (reference sequence). Trimming cost V 5 bases and J 1 base, with 11 bases left between them. The chain's CDR3 is CASSSQETNTEAFF. DNA of the CDR3: TGTGCCAGTAGTTCACAGGAAACGAACACTGAAGCTTTCTTT.

This clonotype has a count of ten or more. The chain links TRBV28 to TRBJ2-3; tentative D call: TRBD2 (6 bases). The CDR3 covers 13 residues. The ends were cut back, 6 bases at V and 4 bases at J, with 11 bases in the middle. In germline, CDR1 is MDHEN, CDR2 SYDVKM. The CDR3 DNA follows: TGTGCCAGCAGCTTGGGGGAGGCAGATACGCAGTATTTT. It encodes CASSLGEADTQYF.